This T cell receptor (beta chain) was retrieved from a study of control samples from healthy donors and cancer patients (dated by TCRdb to 2019 to 2021). Comment on this clone: Its antigen has not been determined. No base quality values were provided; no much bigger clone lies one nucleotide off.

Spanning cysteine to phenylalanine, the CDR3 consists of 13 amino acids. Only the CDR3 portion is preserved as DNA: 39 bases, with reading frame beginning at the first base. Compared with germline, V lacks 5 bases and J lacks 2 bases; bases without a gene match: 2. Taken from the germline V gene, the CDR1 and CDR2 loops are SGHTA and FQGNSA. Libraries were prepared through the immunoSEQ multiplex PCR assay. TCRdb re-hosts the immuneACCESS table, in-frame sequences only. Its copies lack some clones; in the studies checked, an unresolved V gene accounts for under half of them, and the cause for the rest is not known. The sample table contains approximately 100,000 clones; only one count was recorded for around 90% of them. Roughly 14% of the sample lies in the top ten.

The chain was built from TRBV7-2 and TRBJ2-5; 7 bases in the middle match TRBD1. This clonotype was obtained from a man aged 25 to 40 in good health. The specimen sequenced was blood. CDR3 protein: CASSQGVQETQYF. The DNA reads as follows: TGTGCCAGCAGCCAGGGGGTACAAGAGACCCAGTACTTC.